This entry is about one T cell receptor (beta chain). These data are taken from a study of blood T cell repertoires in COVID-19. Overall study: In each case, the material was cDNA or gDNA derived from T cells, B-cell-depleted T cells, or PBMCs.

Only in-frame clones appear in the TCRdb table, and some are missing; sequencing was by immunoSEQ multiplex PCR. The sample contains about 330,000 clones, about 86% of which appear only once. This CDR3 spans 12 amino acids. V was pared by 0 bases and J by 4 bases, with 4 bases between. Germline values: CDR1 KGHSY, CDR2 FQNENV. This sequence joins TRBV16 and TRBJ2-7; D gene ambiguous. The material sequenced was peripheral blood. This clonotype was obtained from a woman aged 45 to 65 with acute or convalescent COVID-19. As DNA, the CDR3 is TGTGCCAGCAGCCAATCCGGGTACGAGCAGTACTTC. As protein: CASSQSGYEQYF.